Listed below are T cell receptor beta chains from one sample, sequenced in a study of cytomegalovirus exposure and HLA in healthy donors. Produced via immunoSEQ multiplex PCR; TCRdb's table is partial and in-frame only. This table holds 150,000 to 200,000 clones, roughly 77% found once. The sample was PBMCs. These receptors originate from a woman between 50 and 59 years old in good health and CMV-seronegative. Both conserved end residues are part of each CDR3. D genes are given only for firm matches. Clone size is stated in some rows and not others, as once, few, many or a class when expanded.

v_call	clone_size	j_call	d_call	cdr3_aa	cdr3_nt
TRBV9	NA	TRBJ1-1	NA	CASSDRGRNTEAFF	TGTGCCAGCAGCGATCGAGGGAGGAACACTGAAGCTTTCTTT
TRBV5-6	NA	TRBJ1-5	TRBD1	CASSPWTGRSNQPQHF	TGTGCCAGCAGCCCGTGGACAGGACGGAGCAATCAGCCCCAGCATTTT
TRBV18	NA	TRBJ2-5	NA	CASSPPARETQYF	TGTGCCAGCTCACCACCGGCCCGTGAGACCCAGTACTTC
TRBV7-9	NA	TRBJ2-3	TRBD1	CASSLDRGVDTQYF	TGTGCCAGCAGCCTTGACAGGGGGGTAGATACGCAGTATTTT
TRBV27	NA	TRBJ2-1	TRBD1	CASSSSDRGHEQFF	TGTGCCAGCAGTTCATCGGACAGGGGGCATGAGCAGTTCTTC
TRBV6-5	once	TRBJ2-6	NA	CASSRAGANVLTF	TGTGCCAGCAGCCGGGCTGGGGCCAACGTCCTGACTTTC
TRBV9	NA	TRBJ2-1	TRBD2	CASSVGLERLGEQFF	TGTGCCAGCAGCGTCGGACTAGAAAGGCTTGGTGAGCAGTTCTTC
TRBV6-6	NA	TRBJ1-5	TRBD1	CASSLTGGNQPQHF	TGTGCCAGCAGTCTAACAGGGGGCAATCAGCCCCAGCATTTT
TRBV4-1	few	TRBJ2-6	TRBD2	CASSQVGLALPGANVLTF	TGCGCCAGCAGCCAAGTGGGACTAGCTCTCCCTGGGGCCAACGTCCTGACTTTC
TRBV7-2	NA	TRBJ1-2	NA	CASSSTRHSNYGYTF	TGTGCCAGCAGCTCAACCAGACACTCGAACTATGGCTACACCTTC
TRBV6-6	NA	TRBJ1-3	NA	CASTPPGGGNTIYF	TGTGCCAGCACCCCCCCCGGGGGTGGAAACACCATATATTTT
TRBV6-5	NA	TRBJ1-3	TRBD1	CASEGQGRNTIYF	TGTGCCAGCGAAGGACAGGGGAGGAACACCATATATTTT
TRBV18	once	TRBJ1-6	NA	CASSPEGGANSPLHF	TGTGCCAGCTCACCCGAGGGAGGTGCTAATTCACCCCTCCACTTT